This TCR beta chain was sequenced during a study of T-cell memory formation after mild COVID-19. Study-level results: Day 15 to 85 contractors were CD4/CD8 balanced; later expanders leaned CD4+. Pre-infection memory carried some responding clones, suggesting that cross-reactive memory joined. Contracting clones localized mainly to CM and EM when CD4+ and mainly to EMRA when CD8+.

This clonotype has a count of ten or more. No antigen is known for it. After 5'RACE with constant-segment primers, TCR alpha and TCR beta cDNA libraries carrying sample barcodes and UMIs were obtained. TCRdb reprocessed the 5' RACE reads with MiXCR, giving one entry per CDR3 protein. The sample yields about 180,000 distinct CDR3 sequences, 15% to 20% seen once. The CDR3 sequence is 15 residues long. Germline trimming cut 11 bases from V and 7 bases from J; bases unmatched to any gene: 15. Germline V lookup: CDR1 MNHEY, CDR2 SVGEGT. The receptor was derived from an adult woman who had mild COVID-19 (a few samples of this study predate the infection). Cell type and time point are not known. The chain has TRBV6-2 or TRBV6-3 and TRBJ2-2, with 8 bases matching TRBD2. The sequencing sample was made of PBMCs or a T cell subset sorted from them (not recorded which). CDR3 sequence: CAGSRTSRFDGELFF. CDR3 nucleotides: TGTGCCGGCTCCCGGACTAGCCGCTTTGACGGGGAGCTGTTTTTT.